This entry lists 8 T cell receptor beta chains sequenced from one sample in a study of response to subunit inactivated influenza vaccine. Using its own MiXCR run on the RT-PCR reads, TCRdb lists one record per CDR3 protein. The table records over 800,000 distinct CDR3 sequences, 20% to 25% of them present only once. The specimen comprised PBMCs from blood, sampled 4 to 6 days after vaccination. All receptors come from a man between 45 and 60 years old who received an inactivated influenza vaccine.

This chain connects TRBV5-1 to TRBJ1-6, with TRBD1 matching over 8 bases. The CDR3 runs 17 residues. From germline, CDR1 is SGHRS and CDR2 YFSETQ. Trimming removed 0 bases from V and 7 bases from J; junction bases left unmatched: 9. The CDR3 sequence is CASSLDYPGGLNSPLHF. In DNA, the CDR3 is TGCGCCAGCAGCTTGGATTACCCAGGGGGCCTCAATTCACCCCTCCACTTT.

This clonotype was counted only a few times. V and J are TRBV20-1 and TRBJ2-3; 9 bases fit TRBD2. Trimming cost V 5 bases and J 4 bases; bases outside gene matches: 13. CDR1 DFQATT and CDR2 SNEGSKA come from the germline V gene (reference sequence). The CDR3 extends over 16 amino acids. The CDR3: CSAGPQLAGGADTQYF. CDR3 DNA: TGCAGTGCTGGACCTCAACTTGCGGGAGGGGCAGATACGCAGTATTTT.

This clonotype was picked up many times. This chain joins TRBV12-3 or TRBV12-4 and TRBJ2-5, with 9 bases aligning to TRBD1. This CDR3 is built from 13 residues. V dropped 8 bases and J dropped 8; count of bases not matched to a gene: 9. CDR3 region: CASFSGQGITQYF. CDR3 sequence (DNA): TGTGCCAGCTTTTCCGGACAGGGGATTACCCAGTACTTC.

V usage is TRBV5-1 and J usage is TRBJ1-6; D possibly corresponds to TRBD1 (5 bases). The germline V and J ends were trimmed by 0 bases and 10 bases, with 17 bases remaining between them. Per the germline V gene, CDR1 is SGHRS and CDR2 is YFSETQ. The CDR3 is 16 residues long. The CDR3 nucleotides are TGCGCCAGCAGCTTGGCAACGACAGCGGTTGGCTCACCCCTCCACTTT. It specifies CASSLATTAVGSPLHF.

This clonotype was found a few times. This chain uses TRBV6-1 with TRBJ1-2, with D possibly being TRBD1 (5 bases). The CDR3 consists of 15 residues. Germline CDR1 reads MNHNS; CDR2 reads SASEGT. Trimming removed 7 bases at V and 3 bases at J, with 18 bases between. The CDR3 here is CASTFLRGSYYGYTF. For the CDR3, the DNA is TGTGCCAGCACCTTTCTACGGGGGTCCTACTATGGCTACACCTTC.

Only a few counts were recorded for this clonotype. V is TRBV20-1 and J is TRBJ2-7, with 10 positions matching TRBD2. The trim removed 6 bases at V and 2 bases at J, leaving 13 bases unmatched. From germline, CDR1 is DFQATT and CDR2 SNEGSKA (reference sequence). The CDR3 sequence is 16 residues long. CDR3 loop: CSAEELAGSTPYEQYF. DNA of the CDR3: TGCAGTGCAGAGGAACTAGCGGGGTCAACCCCCTACGAGCAGTACTTC.

This clonotype was recorded at least ten times. The J gene is TRBJ1-3, the V gene TRBV7-6; tentative D call: TRBD1 (5 bases). Between the trimmed V and J ends, which lost 1 base and 2 bases, there was a span of 15 bases. The CDR3 has 17 residues. Germline lookup yields CDR1 SGHVS and CDR2 FNYEAQ. Here the CDR3 DNA reads TGTGCCAGCAGCTTAGAGACGACAGCTAGCCCTGGAAACACCATATATTTT. The encoded protein is CASSLETTASPGNTIYF.

This clonotype was recorded many times. The genes are TRBV5-6 and TRBJ1-1; no firm D call. The germline V gene has CDR1 SGHDT and CDR2 YYEEEE. The V gene lost 0 bases and the J gene lost 3 bases, with 3 bases spanning the gap. CDR3 size: 12 residues. The CDR3 nucleotides are TGTGCCAGCAGCTTGGGACACACTGAAGCTTTCTTT. It specifies CASSLGHTEAFF.